This is a list of T cell receptor beta chains from one sample in a study of vaccination and CD4 T cells after COVID-19. For these TCRs, the target antigens are not known. Via MiXCR, TCRdb re-called the PCR reads, giving one row per CDR3 protein. The data show 10,000 to 13,000 distinct CDR3 sequences, roughly half seen once. The sequenced sample was CD4+ T cells from blood, cultured in vitro. The receptors were sampled from a human donor who had recovered from COVID-19. CDR3s include the opening cysteine and the closing phenylalanine or tryptophan. Fields, in order: D gene, J gene, clone size, V gene, CDR3 DNA, CDR3 protein. The D gene is left open where the match is weak. Clone size is stated in some rows and not others, as once, few, many or a class when expanded.

. | TRBJ2-2 | few | TRBV6-4 | TGTGCCAGCAGTGAATCCGTTACCGGGGAGCTGTTTTTT | CASSESVTGELFF
TRBD2 | TRBJ2-7 | few | TRBV27 | TGTGCCAGCAAAGGACTAGCGGGCCCCTACGAGCAGTACTTC | CASKGLAGPYEQYF
. | TRBJ1-6 | . | TRBV30 | TGTGCCTGGAATGAGGGGACCCGTAATTCACCCCTCCACTTT | CAWNEGTRNSPLHF
TRBD2 | TRBJ2-7 | . | TRBV7-9 | TGTGCCAGCAGCTTAGCGTTAAGCGGGGCCTACGAGCAGTACTTC | CASSLALSGAYEQYF
. | TRBJ1-1 | few | TRBV7-2 | TGTGCCAGCAGTACGACCGTTAACACTGAAGCTTTCTTT | CASSTTVNTEAFF
. | TRBJ1-2 | . | TRBV3-1 | TGTGCCAGCAGCTTAAACGGGAAAGTTAACTATGGCTACACCTTC | CASSLNGKVNYGYTF
. | TRBJ2-6 | . | TRBV7-8 | TGTGCCAGCAGCCCCTCCGGTCGGCGGGGCCGAACCAGCTCTGGGGCCAACGTCCTGACTTTC | CASSPSGRRGRTSSGANVLTF
. | TRBJ1-5 | . | TRBV28 | TGTGCCAGCAGTTTATTACCACACCGCAATCAGCCCCAGCATTTT | CASSLLPHRNQPQHF
TRBD2 | TRBJ2-7 | once | TRBV7-8 | TGTGCCAGCAGCCAAGGGCAGCGGGATAGCGAGCAGTACTTC | CASSQGQRDSEQYF
TRBD1 | TRBJ2-5 | . | TRBV5-6 | TGTGCCAGCAGCTTGGCACAGGGGTTGGAGACCCAGTACTTC | CASSLAQGLETQYF
TRBD2 | TRBJ2-1 | . | TRBV20-1 | TGCAGTGCTAGAGGACTAGCGGGAGCTGGGTACAATGAGCAGTTCTTC | CSARGLAGAGYNEQFF
. | TRBJ2-2 | . | TRBV7-6 | TGTGCCAGCAGCTCGTGGGGCGGGGAGCTGTTTTTT | CASSSWGGELFF
. | TRBJ1-6 | . | TRBV2 | TGTGCCAGCAACGAAGACAGTTCCGGCTCCTATAATTCACCCCTCCACTTT | CASNEDSSGSYNSPLHF
. | TRBJ2-5 | few | TRBV20-1 | TGCAGTGCAAGCCCCGGGGCAGGACAAGAGACCCAGTACTTC | CSASPGAGQETQYF
TRBD1 | TRBJ2-7 | . | TRBV6-1 | TGTGCCAGCAGCCCTACGACAGGGGGGGCTACCTACGAGCAGTACTTC | CASSPTTGGATYEQYF
. | TRBJ2-2 | . | TRBV19 | TGTGCCAGTAGTGGCCCCAGACAGGCCGCGAACACCGGGGAGCTGTTTTTT | CASSGPRQAANTGELFF
. | TRBJ1-6 | . | TRBV2 | TGTGCCAGCAGTGAGGGTTGGAGGGTTTATAATTCACCCCTCCACTTT | CASSEGWRVYNSPLHF
TRBD1 | TRBJ2-2 | . | TRBV6-1 | TGTGCCAGCAGTGCCATCTTCGGGACAGCTTTCACCGGGGAGCTGTTTTTT | CASSAIFGTAFTGELFF
. | TRBJ1-3 | . | TRBV7-2 | TGTGCCAGCAGCTTCGGAGGGTCCTCTGGAAACACCATATATTTT | CASSFGGSSGNTIYF
TRBD2 | TRBJ2-3 | . | TRBV20-1 | TGCAGTGCTAGTGGGCGGGAGGGCCGGGTAACAGATACGCAGTATTTT | CSASGREGRVTDTQYF
TRBD2 | TRBJ2-4 | . | TRBV10-3 | TGTGCCATCAGTGAAGACCGGGAGGCAAACATTCAGTACTTC | CAISEDREANIQYF
TRBD1 | TRBJ1-4 | few | TRBV27 | TGTGCCAGCCGCCAGGGGGCAGGTTTTGAAAAACTGTTTTTT | CASRQGAGFEKLFF
TRBD2 | TRBJ2-2 | . | TRBV7-3 | TGTGCCAGCAGCGGCGCGATCGGGACTAGCGGGATCGGGCGGGAGCTGTTTTTT | CASSGAIGTSGIGRELFF
. | TRBJ1-5 | few | TRBV20-1 | TGCAGTGCTAGAGAGGGGGGGGGCGAGGGTCAGCCCCAGCATTTT | CSAREGGGEGQPQHF
. | TRBJ1-2 | few | TRBV11-2 | TGTGCCAGCAGAGAGGGCGTTGGCTACACCTTC | CASREGVGYTF
TRBD1 | TRBJ2-7 | . | TRBV7-2 | TGTGCCAGCAGCACTAACCGGGGACAGACCTACGAGCAGTACTTC | CASSTNRGQTYEQYF
. | TRBJ2-7 | few | TRBV7-2 | TGTGCCAGCAGCTTAGCGGGCAACTACGAGCAGTACTTC | CASSLAGNYEQYF
TRBD1 | TRBJ1-1 | few | TRBV20-1 | TGCAGTGCTTCAGGGGGCCCGGGGAACACTGAAGCTTTCTTT | CSASGGPGNTEAFF
. | TRBJ2-3 | . | TRBV6-5 | TGTGCCAGCAGTTACTTACCACAGACGGCAGATACGCAGTATTTT | CASSYLPQTADTQYF